These 8 T cell receptor beta chains originate from one sample sequenced in a study of cytomegalovirus exposure and HLA in healthy donors (dated by TCRdb to 2016 to 2017). To prepare the library, the immunoSEQ multiplex PCR assay was applied. For the multiplex PCR, a mixture combining 60 forward primers for TCR Vbeta segments and 13 reverse primers for TCR Jbeta segments was used. TCRdb obtained this table from immuneACCESS and retained in-frame rearrangements with V and J assigned. These tables miss some clones; where compared with another copy, unresolved V genes account for less than half of the shortfall, and the remainder is unexplained. This sample holds about 93,000 clones; around three quarters were observed only once. The leading ten clones occupy 0.57% of the sample. The sample taken for sequencing was PBMCs. The receptor source for this set is a young man in good health and CMV-seronegative.

The chain employs TRBV27 and TRBJ2-7, with TRBD1 identical over 12 bases. The V segment lost 5 bases and the J segment 4 bases; nucleotides outside the gene matches: 6. The CDR3 sequence is 15 residues long. Germline V gene sequence: CDR1 MNHEY, CDR2 SMNVEV (reference sequence). The DNA for the CDR3 is TGTGCCAGCAGTCGGCCGGGACAGGGGGCTTACGAGCAGTACTTC. As protein: CASSRPGQGAYEQYF.

V and J are TRBV19 and TRBJ1-5, with D possibly matching TRBD1 (6 bases). The CDR3 totals 14 residues. The germline V gene has CDR1 LNHDA and CDR2 SQIVND (reference sequence). Deletions cut 10 bases from V and 7 bases from J, with 20 bases between. In nucleotides, the CDR3 is TGTGCCATCCAAGGCCAAACAGGGTTCCAGCCCCAGCATTTT. This gives the protein CAIQGQTGFQPQHF.

V gene TRBV19 combines with J gene TRBJ2-7; no clear D. Trimming took off 7 bases at V and 2 bases at J, with 6 bases between the two ends. The CDR3 contains 11 residues. Germline V gives CDR1 LNHDA, CDR2 SQIVND (reference sequence). This chain's CDR3 is CASTSAYEQYF. CDR3 sequence (DNA): TGTGCCAGTACCTCGGCCTACGAGCAGTACTTC.

The chain carries TRBV19 and TRBJ2-1; a possible D gene is TRBD2 (5 bases). V lost 10 bases, J lost 2 bases, and 15 bases lay in between. Germline lookup yields CDR1 LNHDA and CDR2 SQIVND (reference sequence). This CDR3 is built from 14 residues. Written as DNA, the CDR3 is TGTGCCACTTCAGCGGACTCGGCCTACAATGAGCAGTTCTTC. Amino acids: CATSADSAYNEQFF.

The chain is built from TRBV6-5 and TRBJ1-4; D is unclear. The length of the CDR3 is 15 residues. V was pared by 8 bases and J by 8 bases, with 21 bases between. Germline lookup yields CDR1 MNHEY and CDR2 SVGAGI. CDR3 region: CASRHGWVGGEKLFF. The CDR3 region has the DNA TGTGCCAGCCGTCACGGGTGGGTTGGAGGGGAAAAACTGTTTTTT.

This chain links TRBV19 with TRBJ1-1, with D perhaps TRBD1 (5 bases). Germline values: CDR1 LNHDA, CDR2 SQIVND (reference sequence). Trimming pared 2 bases from V and 4 bases from J, leaving 11 bases between. The CDR3 is 14 residues long. In DNA form, the CDR3 reads TGTGCCAGTAGTATACAGGGACTGGCCACTGAAGCTTTCTTT. Amino acids: CASSIQGLATEAFF.

V is TRBV7-8 and J is TRBJ1-2; 7 bases line up with TRBD1. Germline V CDR1 and CDR2: SGHVS, FQNEAQ. The CDR3 consists of 14 residues. The junction had 10 bases not matched to a gene; V was cut back by 8 bases and J by 4 bases. CDR3 residues: CASSTDRPIYGYTF. CDR3 in DNA: TGTGCCAGCTCCACGGACAGGCCGATCTATGGCTACACCTTC.

The chain recombines TRBV7-9 with TRBJ1-6, with D uncertain. The CDR3 is 14 residues long. Germline CDR1 and CDR2: SEHNR and FQNEAQ (reference sequence). Trimming removed 0 bases at V and 7 bases at J, with 7 bases between. CDR3 loop: CASSLAPGNSPLHF. CDR3 DNA: TGTGCCAGCAGCTTAGCCCCCGGGAATTCACCCCTCCACTTT.